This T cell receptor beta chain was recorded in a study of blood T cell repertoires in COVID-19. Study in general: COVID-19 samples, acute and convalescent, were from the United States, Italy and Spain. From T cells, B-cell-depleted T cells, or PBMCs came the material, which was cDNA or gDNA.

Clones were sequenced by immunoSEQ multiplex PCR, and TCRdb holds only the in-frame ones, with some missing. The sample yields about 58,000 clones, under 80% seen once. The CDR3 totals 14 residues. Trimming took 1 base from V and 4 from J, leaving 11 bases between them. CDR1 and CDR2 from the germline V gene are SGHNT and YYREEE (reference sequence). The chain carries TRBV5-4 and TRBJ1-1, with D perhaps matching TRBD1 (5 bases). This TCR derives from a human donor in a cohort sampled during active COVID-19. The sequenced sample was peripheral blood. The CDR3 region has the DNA TGTGCCAGCAGCTTGAGTAGGGGATCCACTGAAGCTTTCTTT. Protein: CASSLSRGSTEAFF.